This T cell receptor beta chain comes out of a study of beta chain features in type 1 diabetes. Study in general: Patient and healthy donor groups were alike in age, gender and cell yields. Study outcomes and limitations: Moderate yet significant TCRB CDR3 shortening was seen in Type 1 diabetes patients in all four CD4+ subsets. More deletions and fewer insertions at VDJ junctions were seen in type 1 diabetes patients.

The entirety of the isolated RNA underwent reverse transcription, so expressed TCRB transcripts were sequenced. Here immunoSEQ multiplex PCR was the method, and the copy in TCRdb shows in-frame clones only, minus some. Among about 320,000 clones, 14% were seen once, and the ten largest hold 6.7%. The germline V gene encodes CDR1 SGHVS and CDR2 FNYEAQ. The CDR3 runs to 15 residues. V lost 1 base and J lost 5, with 14 bases in between. This clone was counted only a few times. Its specificity is not known. Sequenced: central memory CD4+ T cells from blood. The gene calls are TRBV7-6 and TRBJ2-5; possible D gene TRBD2, 5 bases. This TCR derives from a man aged 25 to 45 in good health. As DNA, the CDR3 is TGTGCCAGCAGCTTAGTGCTGGAGGATCGGGAGACCCAGTACTTC. Translating gives CASSLVLEDRETQYF.